This entry features one TCR beta chain sequence. Sequencing ends 3 residues short of the CDR3 end; the germline J gene provides the rest. V was clipped by 7 bases and J by 3 bases; unmatched bases: 11. Per the germline V gene, CDR1 is SGHTA and CDR2 is FQGNSA. This CDR3 is built from 15 residues. This record belongs to a study of T cells in women clearing cervical HPV infection. Data came from immunoSEQ multiplex PCR; TCRdb stores just in-frame clones and leaves some out. The sample holds roughly 20,000 clones. The sample taken for sequencing was blood buffy coat. This chain uses TRBV7-2 with TRBJ1-2, with 7 bases matching TRBD1. The TCR was taken from a woman aged 18 to 75 with a cervical HPV16 infection that either progressed to CIN3+ or cleared (not recorded which). The CDR3 is CASTPSTGRDYGYTF. The CDR3 bases that were read are TGTGCCAGCACCCCTTCGACAGGGAGGGACTATGGC.